This is a list of T cell receptor beta chains from one sample in a study of CD8 T cells in seronegative destructive rheumatoid arthritis. Clones were sequenced by immunoSEQ multiplex PCR, and TCRdb holds only the in-frame ones, with some missing. This repertoire shows fewer than 15,000 clones, 75% to 90% found once; its top ten account for about a quarter. Sequences were obtained from CD8+ T cells from blood. The receptors originated from a woman aged 30-50 years with seronegative destructive rheumatoid arthritis. CDR3s include the opening cysteine and the closing phenylalanine or tryptophan. D genes are given only for firm matches. Size is stated for part of the rows, as once, few or many counts, or as a class when the clone is expanded.

v_gene: TRBV29-1; d_gene: .; len: 13; abundance: .; j_gene: TRBJ1-1; CDR3nt: TGCAGCGTTTTTTTAGACAGGAACACTGAAGCTTTCTTT; CDR3aa: CSVFLDRNTEAFF
v_gene: TRBV10-3; d_gene: .; len: 11; abundance: once; j_gene: TRBJ2-1; CDR3nt: TGTGCCATCACCGACAACGGTGAGCAGTTCTTC; CDR3aa: CAITDNGEQFF
v_gene: TRBV12-5; d_gene: TRBD1; len: 14; abundance: .; j_gene: TRBJ2-6; CDR3nt: TGTGCTAGTGCAGGGGGCGGAGGGGCCAACGTCCTGACTTTC; CDR3aa: CASAGGGGANVLTF
v_gene: TRBV4-1; d_gene: TRBD2; len: 18; abundance: .; j_gene: TRBJ2-2; CDR3nt: TGCGCCAGCAGCCAAGTACAGGAGGGACTACAGAACACCGGGGAGCTGTTTTTT; CDR3aa: CASSQVQEGLQNTGELFF
v_gene: TRBV6-6; d_gene: .; len: 14; abundance: .; j_gene: TRBJ1-1; CDR3nt: TGTGCCAGCAGTTACGGGGGGGGCTACACTGAAGCTTTCTTT; CDR3aa: CASSYGGGYTEAFF
v_gene: TRBV27; d_gene: TRBD1; len: 15; abundance: .; j_gene: TRBJ1-5; CDR3nt: TGTGCCAGCAGACTGGGACAGGGAAGCAATCAGCCCCAGCATTTT; CDR3aa: CASRLGQGSNQPQHF
v_gene: TRBV28; d_gene: TRBD2; len: 14; abundance: .; j_gene: TRBJ2-1; CDR3nt: TGTGCCAGCAGTTTTGCGGGGGGAGGGAATGAGCAGTTCTTC; CDR3aa: CASSFAGGGNEQFF
v_gene: TRBV7-6; d_gene: .; len: 13; abundance: .; j_gene: TRBJ1-1; CDR3nt: TGTGCCAGCAGCTCTACTGGGGCCGGTGAAGCTTTCTTT; CDR3aa: CASSSTGAGEAFF
v_gene: TRBV10-3; d_gene: .; len: 10; abundance: few; j_gene: TRBJ1-1; CDR3nt: TGTGCCATCGGACAACCTGAAGCTTTCTTT; CDR3aa: CAIGQPEAFF
v_gene: TRBV19; d_gene: .; len: 14; abundance: .; j_gene: TRBJ2-5; CDR3nt: TGTGCCAGTAGTACCCTAGGAGGGGAAGAGACCCAGTACTTC; CDR3aa: CASSTLGGEETQYF
v_gene: TRBV7-9; d_gene: .; len: 14; abundance: .; j_gene: TRBJ1-4; CDR3nt: TGTGCCAGCAGCCCAGGACAGTCAAATGAAAAACTGTTTTTT; CDR3aa: CASSPGQSNEKLFF
v_gene: TRBV6-1; d_gene: TRBD2; len: 15; abundance: .; j_gene: TRBJ2-3; CDR3nt: TGTGCCAGCAGAAGACTAGCGGGGGGGCAAGATACGCAGTATTTT; CDR3aa: CASRRLAGGQDTQYF
v_gene: TRBV2; d_gene: TRBD1; len: 14; abundance: .; j_gene: TRBJ1-2; CDR3nt: TGTGACTGCCGTCCGGGACAGGGGAACTATGGCTACACCTTC; CDR3aa: CDCRPGQGNYGYTF
v_gene: TRBV7-9; d_gene: .; len: 13; abundance: .; j_gene: TRBJ1-1; CDR3nt: TGTGCCAGCAGCTTAGGAGGGGGAACTGAAGCTTTCTTT; CDR3aa: CASSLGGGTEAFF
v_gene: TRBV28; d_gene: .; len: 15; abundance: .; j_gene: TRBJ2-6; CDR3nt: TGTGCCAGCAGTTTAGACAGCTCTGGGGCCAACGTCCTGACTTTC; CDR3aa: CASSLDSSGANVLTF
v_gene: TRBV15; d_gene: TRBD2; len: 16; abundance: .; j_gene: TRBJ2-2; CDR3nt: TGTGCCACCAGCAGGATAGTAACCGGGGGGGCCGGGGAGCTGTTTTTT; CDR3aa: CATSRIVTGGAGELFF
v_gene: TRBV7-9; d_gene: .; len: 15; abundance: once; j_gene: TRBJ1-2; CDR3nt: TGTGCCAGCAGCTTAGGATCCCGACAGGACTATGGCTACACCTTC; CDR3aa: CASSLGSRQDYGYTF
v_gene: TRBV6-5; d_gene: TRBD2; len: 14; abundance: .; j_gene: TRBJ2-1; CDR3nt: TGTGCCAGCAGTAGCGGGGGGGCCTACAATGAGCAGTTCTTC; CDR3aa: CASSSGGAYNEQFF
v_gene: TRBV11-3; d_gene: TRBD1; len: 14; abundance: .; j_gene: TRBJ2-1; CDR3nt: TGTGCCAGCAGCGCCCGACAGGGTTTAGATGAGCAGTTCTTC; CDR3aa: CASSARQGLDEQFF
v_gene: TRBV29-1; d_gene: .; len: 13; abundance: .; j_gene: TRBJ1-1; CDR3nt: TGCAGCGCCAGGGGAGGGGAAGGTACTGAAGCTTTCTTT; CDR3aa: CSARGGEGTEAFF
v_gene: TRBV4-1; d_gene: .; len: 13; abundance: .; j_gene: TRBJ1-1; CDR3nt: TGCGCCAGCGTGACTCTAACGGGGACTGAAGCTTTCTTT; CDR3aa: CASVTLTGTEAFF
v_gene: TRBV7-9; d_gene: TRBD1; len: 17; abundance: once; j_gene: TRBJ2-6; CDR3nt: TGTGCCAGCAGCGCAGACAGGGCTAGCTCTGGGGCCAACGTCCTGACTTTC; CDR3aa: CASSADRASSGANVLTF
v_gene: TRBV10-2; d_gene: TRBD2; len: 15; abundance: .; j_gene: TRBJ2-7; CDR3nt: TGCGCCAGCAGTGAGGGGACTAGCGGGGGCTACGAGCAGTACTTC; CDR3aa: CASSEGTSGGYEQYF
v_gene: TRBV5-6; d_gene: .; len: 15; abundance: once; j_gene: TRBJ2-1; CDR3nt: TGTGCCAGCAGCTTAGGACTGCCCTCCTACAATGAGCAGTTCTTC; CDR3aa: CASSLGLPSYNEQFF
v_gene: TRBV25-1; d_gene: .; len: 12; abundance: .; j_gene: TRBJ2-2; CDR3nt: TGTGCCAGCAGTCATAACACCGGGGAGCTGTTTTTT; CDR3aa: CASSHNTGELFF
v_gene: TRBV28; d_gene: TRBD1; len: 12; abundance: .; j_gene: TRBJ2-7; CDR3nt: TGTGCCAGCACCCGGACAGGGTCCGAGCAGTACTTC; CDR3aa: CASTRTGSEQYF
v_gene: TRBV4-1; d_gene: TRBD2; len: 19; abundance: .; j_gene: TRBJ2-1; CDR3nt: TGCGCCAGCAGCCCCTGGACTAGCGGGGTAGGGGCGGGGGTCAATGAGCAGTTCTTC; CDR3aa: CASSPWTSGVGAGVNEQFF
v_gene: TRBV5-1; d_gene: .; len: 13; abundance: .; j_gene: TRBJ1-3; CDR3nt: TGCGCCAGCAGCCCGGACTTGGGAAACACCATATATTTT; CDR3aa: CASSPDLGNTIYF
v_gene: TRBV28; d_gene: .; len: 13; abundance: .; j_gene: TRBJ1-6; CDR3nt: TGTGCCAGCAGTTTGAGCGGAGGCTCACCCCTCCACTTT; CDR3aa: CASSLSGGSPLHF
v_gene: TRBV28; d_gene: .; len: 16; abundance: .; j_gene: TRBJ1-5; CDR3nt: TGTGCCAGCAGTTTCGAGAGGGGGTATAGCAATCAGCCCCAGCATTTT; CDR3aa: CASSFERGYSNQPQHF
v_gene: TRBV5-4; d_gene: .; len: 13; abundance: .; j_gene: TRBJ2-2; CDR3nt: TGTGCCAGCAGCTGGGCCGTCACCGGGGAGCTGTTTTTT; CDR3aa: CASSWAVTGELFF
v_gene: TRBV27; d_gene: TRBD1; len: 20; abundance: .; j_gene: TRBJ2-4; CDR3nt: TGTGCCAGCAGTTTATATGGGACAGGGGACGGCTGGGTATCCAAAAACATTCAGTACTTC; CDR3aa: CASSLYGTGDGWVSKNIQYF
v_gene: TRBV13; d_gene: TRBD2; len: 15; abundance: once; j_gene: TRBJ2-1; CDR3nt: TGTGCCAGCAGCGTTAGCGGGGGGGCGATTGGAGAGCAGTTCTTC; CDR3aa: CASSVSGGAIGEQFF
v_gene: TRBV7-6; d_gene: .; len: 14; abundance: .; j_gene: TRBJ2-5; CDR3nt: TGTGCCAGCAGCTTTAGGCAGGGGGGTGAGACCCAGTACTTC; CDR3aa: CASSFRQGGETQYF
v_gene: TRBV11-2; d_gene: .; len: 15; abundance: .; j_gene: TRBJ2-5; CDR3nt: TGTGCCAGCAGCCGCCCTGGCTTGATGCAAGAGACCCAGTACTTC; CDR3aa: CASSRPGLMQETQYF
v_gene: TRBV6-1; d_gene: .; len: 14; abundance: .; j_gene: TRBJ1-6; CDR3nt: TGTGCCAGCAGTTTGACACAGACAAATTCACCCCTCCACTTT; CDR3aa: CASSLTQTNSPLHF
v_gene: TRBV5-1; d_gene: TRBD2; len: 15; abundance: .; j_gene: TRBJ2-1; CDR3nt: TGCGCCAGCAGCTACGGACTAGCGGGGGGGCATGAGCAGTTCTTC; CDR3aa: CASSYGLAGGHEQFF
v_gene: TRBV27; d_gene: .; len: 14; abundance: .; j_gene: TRBJ1-5; CDR3nt: TGTGCCAGCAGACCTCGACAACCCTATCAGCCCCAGCATTTT; CDR3aa: CASRPRQPYQPQHF
v_gene: TRBV25-1; d_gene: TRBD1; len: 14; abundance: .; j_gene: TRBJ1-5; CDR3nt: TGTGCCAGCAGTGATCAGGGGGCGAGTCAGCCCCAGCATTTT; CDR3aa: CASSDQGASQPQHF
v_gene: TRBV4-2; d_gene: .; len: 13; abundance: few; j_gene: TRBJ2-7; CDR3nt: TGTGCCAGCAGTCCGACAGGTCCCATCGAGCAGTACTTC; CDR3aa: CASSPTGPIEQYF
v_gene: TRBV7-8; d_gene: TRBD1; len: 16; abundance: .; j_gene: TRBJ1-5; CDR3nt: TGTGCCAGCAGCTTAACACAGGGGGTGGGCAATCAGCCCCAGCATTTT; CDR3aa: CASSLTQGVGNQPQHF
v_gene: TRBV10-3; d_gene: TRBD1; len: 18; abundance: .; j_gene: TRBJ1-4; CDR3nt: TGTGCCATCAGTGAGTCGGGGACAGGGGCGCAGGCTAATGAAAAACTGTTTTTT; CDR3aa: CAISESGTGAQANEKLFF
v_gene: TRBV9; d_gene: .; len: 15; abundance: .; j_gene: TRBJ1-2; CDR3nt: TGTGCCAGCAGCGTAGTTGGTACACCCATCTATGGCTACACCTTC; CDR3aa: CASSVVGTPIYGYTF
v_gene: TRBV29-1; d_gene: TRBD1; len: 18; abundance: .; j_gene: TRBJ2-1; CDR3nt: TGCAGCGTTGAAGACGAACGAGGGACAGGACCCTCCTACAATGAGCAGTTCTTC; CDR3aa: CSVEDERGTGPSYNEQFF
v_gene: TRBV5-1; d_gene: TRBD2; len: 14; abundance: .; j_gene: TRBJ2-2; CDR3nt: TGCGCCAGCAGCTTTCCGGGGGGCACCGGGGAGCTGTTTTTT; CDR3aa: CASSFPGGTGELFF
v_gene: TRBV13; d_gene: TRBD2; len: 19; abundance: .; j_gene: TRBJ2-1; CDR3nt: TGTGCCAGCAGCTTACTACCGGTATGGCGGGGGGTCCCCTACAATGAGCAGTTCTTC; CDR3aa: CASSLLPVWRGVPYNEQFF
v_gene: TRBV5-1; d_gene: TRBD1; len: 16; abundance: .; j_gene: TRBJ2-3; CDR3nt: TGCGCCAGCAGCTATATCGACAGGGGGCTTGCAGATACGCAGTATTTT; CDR3aa: CASSYIDRGLADTQYF
v_gene: TRBV7-9; d_gene: TRBD1; len: 16; abundance: .; j_gene: TRBJ1-6; CDR3nt: TGTGCCAGCAGCGCCCTGGGACAGCCTTATAATTCACCCCTCCACTTT; CDR3aa: CASSALGQPYNSPLHF
v_gene: TRBV9; d_gene: .; len: 14; abundance: .; j_gene: TRBJ2-5; CDR3nt: TGTGCCAGCAGCGTAGTGGCAGGACAAGAGACCCAGTACTTC; CDR3aa: CASSVVAGQETQYF
v_gene: TRBV28; d_gene: .; len: 13; abundance: .; j_gene: TRBJ1-3; CDR3nt: TGTGCCAGCAGCCCCGGGGGGGCAAACACCATATATTTT; CDR3aa: CASSPGGANTIYF
v_gene: TRBV6-4; d_gene: TRBD2; len: 15; abundance: few; j_gene: TRBJ2-2; CDR3nt: TGTGCCAGCAGTTCTAGCGGGGGTGACACCGGGGAGCTGTTTTTT; CDR3aa: CASSSSGGDTGELFF
v_gene: TRBV2; d_gene: .; len: 11; abundance: .; j_gene: TRBJ1-1; CDR3nt: TGTGCCAGCACGGGGAACACTGAAGCTTTCTTT; CDR3aa: CASTGNTEAFF
v_gene: TRBV18; d_gene: .; len: 14; abundance: .; j_gene: TRBJ1-1; CDR3nt: TGTGCCAGCTCACCACCGACAGAGAACACTGAAGCTTTCTTT; CDR3aa: CASSPPTENTEAFF
v_gene: TRBV19; d_gene: TRBD2; len: 20; abundance: .; j_gene: TRBJ2-4; CDR3nt: TGTGCCAGTAGTATAGATCGGGCTAGCGGGGGGCCGGTAGCCAAAAACATTCAGTACTTC; CDR3aa: CASSIDRASGGPVAKNIQYF
v_gene: TRBV11-2; d_gene: .; len: 13; abundance: few; j_gene: TRBJ2-1; CDR3nt: TGTGCCAGCAGCTTAGGAGGTATCAATGAGCAGTTCTTC; CDR3aa: CASSLGGINEQFF
v_gene: TRBV7-6; d_gene: .; len: 14; abundance: .; j_gene: TRBJ1-1; CDR3nt: TGTGCCAGCAGCTTAGGACAAATGAACACTGAAGCTTTCTTT; CDR3aa: CASSLGQMNTEAFF
v_gene: TRBV4-1; d_gene: TRBD2; len: 16; abundance: few; j_gene: TRBJ2-7; CDR3nt: TGCGCCAGCAGCCATCGGAGCGGGGGCCGCTCCTACGAGCAGTACTTC; CDR3aa: CASSHRSGGRSYEQYF
v_gene: TRBV21-1; d_gene: .; len: 18; abundance: .; j_gene: TRBJ2-7; CDR3nt: TGTGCCAGCAGCAAAGGGGAAGAGACTAGCGGGGGTCCGGGGGAGCAGTACTTC; CDR3aa: CASSKGEETSGGPGEQYF
v_gene: TRBV15; d_gene: TRBD2; len: 15; abundance: .; j_gene: TRBJ2-3; CDR3nt: TGTGCCACCAGCAGAGCAGCGGGGGGCGGGGATACGCAGTATTTT; CDR3aa: CATSRAAGGGDTQYF
v_gene: TRBV29-1; d_gene: TRBD2; len: 17; abundance: few; j_gene: TRBJ2-2; CDR3nt: TGCAGCGTTGTAACCCCTCCCCTAGCGGGGGGTTTCGGGGAGCTGTTTTTT; CDR3aa: CSVVTPPLAGGFGELFF